The clone carrying this T cell receptor beta chain has a handful of counts. Its antigen is unknown. These data come from a study of cytomegalovirus exposure and HLA in healthy donors. Study at large: Previous work identified around 120 million unique TCR beta sequences from about 200 million T cells. Whole-study results and caveats: TCR beta chain V- and J-gene trimming was linked, in a later analysis, to a missense variant in DCLRE1C. The study found most TCR sequences rare, yet found some public TCRs in many donors.

Trimming cost V 3 bases and J 3 bases, with 11 bases left between them. The CDR3 spans 15 residues. From germline, CDR1 is KGHSH and CDR2 LQKENI. The PCR was carried out with 60 Vbeta primers and 13 Jbeta primers. Sequencing was performed with immunoSEQ multiplex PCR; in TCRdb, only in-frame clones are kept and a portion is missing. The data contain some 180,000 clones, 9.5% of them singletons. The rearrangement joins TRBV18 to TRBJ1-4, with unresolved D. Sequences were obtained from PBMCs. The sequence came from a woman aged 25 to 45 in good health and CMV-seropositive. DNA for the CDR3: TGTGCCAGCTCACCTCAGGACTTAGCTAATGAAAAACTGTTTTTT. Translation: CASSPQDLANEKLFF. Filled out from reference TRBV18 and TRBJ1-4, the complete variable domain reads NAGVMQNPRHLVRRRGQEARLRCSPMKGHSHVYWYRQLPEEGLKFMVYLQKENIIDESGMPKERFSAEFPKEGPSILRIQQVVRGDSAAYFCASSPQDLANEKLFFGSGTQLSVL.